A selection of T cell receptor beta chains follows, all from one sample in a study of shared T cell receptors in the human thymus. Libraries were prepared by immunoSEQ multiplex PCR; TCRdb keeps only in-frame clonotypes and omits some of them. The sample gives about 380,000 clones, more than 85% of which show up once; approximately 0.02% is in the top ten. Material for sequencing was thymocytes. These receptors were obtained from a human donor. The CDR3 runs from the conserved cysteine through the conserved F or W. D genes are given only for firm matches. Only some rows state a clone size, as once, few, many or a class for expanded clones.

j_gene,d_gene,abundance,v_gene,CDR3nt,CDR3aa
TRBJ2-4,TRBD2,NA,TRBV7-9,TGTGCCAGCAGCTTAGCGCCGGTAGCGGGAGGTGCCAAAAACATTCAGTACTTC,CASSLAPVAGGAKNIQYF
TRBJ2-7,TRBD1,NA,TRBV2,TGTGCCAGCGAGAGGGACAGTTTGGGCCGTCCGGTGGAGCAGTACTTC,CASERDSLGRPVEQYF
TRBJ1-1,NA,NA,TRBV28,TGTGCCAGCAGTTTATCGGGGGGGAACACTGAAGCTTTCTTT,CASSLSGGNTEAFF
TRBJ2-5,TRBD1,NA,TRBV29-1,TGCAGCGTTGAAAAAGACAGGGCACACCAAGAGACCCAGTACTTC,CSVEKDRAHQETQYF
TRBJ1-3,NA,NA,TRBV19,TGTGCCAGTAAGGGTTTCTCTGGAAACACCATATATTTT,CASKGFSGNTIYF
TRBJ1-3,NA,few,TRBV2,TGTGCCAGCAGGGGAGGGCTAGCTGGAAACACCATATATTTT,CASRGGLAGNTIYF
TRBJ2-2,NA,NA,TRBV28,TGTGCCAGCAGCACGGGGGTGGGCGGGGCCCCCCCCGGGGAGCTGTTTTTT,CASSTGVGGAPPGELFF
TRBJ2-7,NA,NA,TRBV10-2,TGCGCCAGCAGCAAGGATTTCTCCTACGAGCAGTACTTC,CASSKDFSYEQYF
TRBJ1-4,NA,NA,TRBV27,TGTGCCAGCAGTTTCAGGGGTGGGGAAAAACTGTTTTTT,CASSFRGGEKLFF
TRBJ1-1,TRBD1,NA,TRBV15,TGTGCCACCAGCAGACCTCCGGACAGGCGGAGGAGCTTCTCGGACATGAACACTGAAGCTTTCTTT,CATSRPPDRRRSFSDMNTEAFF
TRBJ1-3,NA,NA,TRBV7-8,TGTGCCAGCAGCCTTAGCGACGGAAACAACACCATATATTTT,CASSLSDGNNTIYF
TRBJ2-7,NA,NA,TRBV28,TGTGCCAGCCACGAAATCGGGGCCCAGGACGAGCAGTACTTC,CASHEIGAQDEQYF
TRBJ2-7,TRBD1,NA,TRBV27,TGTGCCAGCAGTTTTGGAAGGGGGCGAAGAAATTCCTACGAGCAGTACTTC,CASSFGRGRRNSYEQYF
TRBJ2-5,NA,NA,TRBV27,TGTGCCAGCAGTTTACGGGACACCCAAGAGACCCAGTACTTC,CASSLRDTQETQYF
TRBJ1-1,NA,once,TRBV5-6,TGTGCCAGCAGCCCCGGTTTTTGGACTGAAGCTTTCTTT,CASSPGFWTEAFF
TRBJ2-5,NA,NA,TRBV27,TGTGCCAGCAGCCTTAATCCCCTTGACAGTCAAGAGACCCAGTACTTC,CASSLNPLDSQETQYF
TRBJ2-2,TRBD1,NA,TRBV28,TGTGCCAGCAGTTTATCATTTACTTCCGGGACAGATACCGGGGAGCTGTTTTTT,CASSLSFTSGTDTGELFF
TRBJ1-2,NA,NA,TRBV6-1,TGTGCCAGCAGTGAAGCTCCCTATGGCTACACCTTC,CASSEAPYGYTF
TRBJ2-7,NA,NA,TRBV5-4,TGTGCCAGCAGCAAAAGGGAGCGCAGCTACGAGCAGTACTTC,CASSKRERSYEQYF
TRBJ1-1,NA,once,TRBV7-9,TGTGCCAGCAGCTTGACGCTGAACACTGAAGCTTTCTTT,CASSLTLNTEAFF
TRBJ1-2,TRBD1,NA,TRBV7-9,TGTGCCAGCAGCTTGGGGAGCGGACAGGGAGTGCCTGGCTACACCTTC,CASSLGSGQGVPGYTF
TRBJ2-7,TRBD1,NA,TRBV14,TGTGCCAGCAGCCATGTCCCGGGACAGGGGGCGAGGGTGTTGGACGAGCAGTACTTC,CASSHVPGQGARVLDEQYF
TRBJ1-1,NA,NA,TRBV4-3,TGCGCCAGCAGCCAAGATCCCTCTGGGACTCCAACCCCGAACACTGAAGTTTTCTTT,CASSQDPSGTPTPNTEVFF
TRBJ2-5,TRBD1,NA,TRBV10-1,TGCGCCAGCAGTGATCCCCGGGAGAGGACAGGGAAAGAGACCCAGTACTTC,CASSDPRERTGKETQYF
TRBJ2-1,NA,NA,TRBV12-5,TGTGCTAGTGGTCCCGTGCTCCGTAATGAGCAGTTCTTC,CASGPVLRNEQFF
TRBJ2-1,NA,NA,TRBV11-1,TGTGCCAGCAGCTTGACCCGCTTTGATGAGCAGTTCTTC,CASSLTRFDEQFF
TRBJ1-2,NA,NA,TRBV27,TGTGCCAGCAGCCGGGCGGGGGGCTTGCATGGCTACACCTTC,CASSRAGGLHGYTF
TRBJ1-2,NA,NA,TRBV9,TGTGCCAGCAGCGTAGATGACGGGATTAACTATGGCTACACCTTC,CASSVDDGINYGYTF
TRBJ2-7,TRBD2,NA,TRBV10-3,TGTGCCATCAGTGGCCAGGGACTAGCGGGAGCCCCGGTTTACGAGCAGTACTTC,CAISGQGLAGAPVYEQYF
TRBJ1-2,NA,NA,TRBV25-1,TGTGCCAGCAGTGGGAACCCTCGGGAGGGAAGTAACTATGGCTACACCTTC,CASSGNPREGSNYGYTF
TRBJ1-1,NA,NA,TRBV27,TGTGCCAGCAACCCCTCACGGTCCCCCCCTAACGAAGCTTTCTTT,CASNPSRSPPNEAFF
TRBJ1-2,NA,NA,TRBV6-4,TGTGCCAGCAGTGACTCTGGGTTGGTAAAGGGGCCGCCAAGCGATGGCTACACCTTC,CASSDSGLVKGPPSDGYTF
TRBJ1-2,TRBD1,NA,TRBV7-9,TGTGCCAGCATCCTCAAGACCGTAAGGGGGCCGTTATATGGCTACACCTTC,CASILKTVRGPLYGYTF
TRBJ2-1,NA,once,TRBV5-1,TGCGCCAGCTCGGACTACTACAATGAGCAGTTCTTC,CASSDYYNEQFF
TRBJ2-7,TRBD1,NA,TRBV29-1,TGCAGCGTTGCCGGGACAGGGGCCTCCTACGAGCAGTACTTC,CSVAGTGASYEQYF
TRBJ2-7,TRBD1,NA,TRBV7-8,TGTGCCAGCAGCGCCCGGGACAGGGACTACGAGCAGTACTTC,CASSARDRDYEQYF
TRBJ1-4,TRBD1,NA,TRBV7-9,TGTGCCAGCACCCCGCAGACAGGGGATAATGAAAAACTGTTTTTT,CASTPQTGDNEKLFF